What follows is one T cell receptor (beta chain) and its context. The antigen remains undetermined. This sample was included in a study of beta chain features in type 1 diabetes. Every bit of the isolated RNA underwent reverse transcription, so sequencing read expressed TCRB transcripts. Generated by immunoSEQ multiplex PCR, the TCRdb table keeps only in-frame clones and is missing some. The sample holds around 250,000 clones, around 22% seen once. This CDR3 has 15 amino acids. The germline V gene encodes CDR1 KGHSH and CDR2 LQKENI. The junction had 8 bases not matched to a gene; V was cut back by 3 bases and J by 4 bases. Study findings and constraints: Researchers report that Type 1 diabetes patients had moderately but significantly shorter TCRB CDR3s across all four CD4+ subsets.

This chain connects TRBV18 to TRBJ1-1; TRBD1 aligns across 7 bases. The sample consisted of naive CD4+ T cells from blood. This clonotype originated in a woman under 40 with type 1 diabetes. In DNA, the CDR3 is TGTGCCAGCTCACCGTGGCCAGGGGGGAGCACTGAAGCTTTCTTT. Translating it yields CASSPWPGGSTEAFF. Filled out from reference TRBV18 and TRBJ1-1, the complete variable domain reads NAGVMQNPRHLVRRRGQEARLRCSPMKGHSHVYWYRQLPEEGLKFMVYLQKENIIDESGMPKERFSAEFPKEGPSILRIQQVVRGDSAAYFCASSPWPGGSTEAFFGQGTRLTVV.